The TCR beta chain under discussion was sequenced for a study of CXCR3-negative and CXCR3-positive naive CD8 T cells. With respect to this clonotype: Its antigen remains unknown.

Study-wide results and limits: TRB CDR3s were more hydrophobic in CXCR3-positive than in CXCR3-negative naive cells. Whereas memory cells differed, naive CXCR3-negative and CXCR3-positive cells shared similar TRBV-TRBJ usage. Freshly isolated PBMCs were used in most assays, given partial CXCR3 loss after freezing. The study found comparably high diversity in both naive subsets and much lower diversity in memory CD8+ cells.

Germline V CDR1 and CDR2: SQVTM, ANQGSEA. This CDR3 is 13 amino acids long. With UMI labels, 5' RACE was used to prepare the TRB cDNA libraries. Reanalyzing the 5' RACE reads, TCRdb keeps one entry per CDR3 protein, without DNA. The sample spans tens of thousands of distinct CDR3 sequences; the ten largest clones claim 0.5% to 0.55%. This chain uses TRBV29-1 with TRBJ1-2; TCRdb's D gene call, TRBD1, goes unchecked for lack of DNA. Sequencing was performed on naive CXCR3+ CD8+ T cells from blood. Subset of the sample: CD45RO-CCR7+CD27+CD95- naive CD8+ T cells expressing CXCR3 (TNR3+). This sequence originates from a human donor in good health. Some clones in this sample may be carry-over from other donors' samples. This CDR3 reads CSARDRDNYGYTF. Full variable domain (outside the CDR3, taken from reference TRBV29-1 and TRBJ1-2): SAVISQKPSRDICQRGTSLTIQCQVDSQVTMMFWYRQQPGQSLTLIATANQGSEATYESGFVIDKFPISRPNLTFSTLTVSNMSPEDSSIYLCSARDRDNYGYTFGSGTRLTVV.